The 3 T cell receptor beta chains reported below all come from one sample, sequenced in a study of shared clonotypes between healthy human individuals. Selected positively for CCR7 and CD45RO-negative, naive CD8 cells excluded terminally differentiated effector memory CD45RA+ cells. Repertoires were generated with immunoSEQ multiplex PCR, while TCRdb's copy carries only in-frame clones and drops some. The sample yields under 1 million clones, 85% to 95% seen once. Material: naive CD8+ T cells sorted from blood. Receptors were obtained from a man between 25 and 39 years old in good health.

The rearrangement joins TRBV10-3 to TRBJ2-7, with D perhaps TRBD1 (5 bases). The CDR3 is made up of 15 amino acids. Germline V gives CDR1 ENHRY, CDR2 SYGVKD. Deletions cut 0 bases from V and 3 bases from J, with 12 bases between. The CDR3 reads CAISESWTQGYEQYF. For the CDR3, the DNA is TGTGCCATCAGTGAGTCATGGACACAAGGCTACGAGCAGTACTTC.

This chain connects TRBV28 to TRBJ2-3; no clear D. Deletions cut 2 bases from V and 0 bases from J, with 9 bases between. The V gene's germline CDR1 is MDHEN and CDR2 SYDVKM. The CDR3 totals 15 residues. CDR3 nucleotide sequence: TGTGCCAGCAGTTTAAGAGCAGCTAGCACAGATACGCAGTATTTT. Protein: CASSLRAASTDTQYF.

The chain links TRBV2 to TRBJ2-3, with TRBD2 matching 9 bases. The germline V gene has CDR1 SNHLY and CDR2 FYNNEI. The CDR3 totals 13 residues. With 7 bases clipped from V and 4 bases from J, the junction kept 3 bases outside the gene matches. The CDR3 here is CASTGLAPDTQYF. DNA for the CDR3: TGTGCCAGCACGGGACTAGCTCCAGATACGCAGTATTTT.